This T cell receptor (beta chain) was documented in a study of T-cell memory formation after mild COVID-19. Study information: Clusters of TCRs were largely donor specific.

The CDR3 is made up of 14 amino acids. Trimming took 1 base from V and 8 from J; bases not matched to a gene: 5. Germline lookup yields CDR1 SGHTA and CDR2 FQGNSA. The TCR alpha and TCR beta cDNA libraries, bearing sample barcodes and UMIs, were generated by 5'RACE using constant-segment primers. TCRdb ran MiXCR on the 5' RACE reads and lists one entry per CDR3 protein. Among tens of thousands of distinct CDR3 sequences listed, 5.5% to 8.5% were seen once. The study, taken as a whole, reports: Cross-reactive memory seemingly joined, as some responding clones were found in pre-infection memory. A second wave of clones peaked on day 37, and their SARS-CoV-2 specificity went unconfirmed.

To note about this clonotype: Antigen: not known.

Input material: PBMCs or a T cell subset sorted from them (not recorded which). The chain uses TRBV7-2 and TRBJ2-1; 7 bases align to TRBD2. The TCR originated in an adult who had mild COVID-19 (a few samples of this study predate the infection). Cell type and time point are not known. The CDR3 nucleotides read TGTGCCAGCAGCTTAGTGCGGCTAGCGGATGAGCAGTTCTTC. It specifies CASSLVRLADEQFF.